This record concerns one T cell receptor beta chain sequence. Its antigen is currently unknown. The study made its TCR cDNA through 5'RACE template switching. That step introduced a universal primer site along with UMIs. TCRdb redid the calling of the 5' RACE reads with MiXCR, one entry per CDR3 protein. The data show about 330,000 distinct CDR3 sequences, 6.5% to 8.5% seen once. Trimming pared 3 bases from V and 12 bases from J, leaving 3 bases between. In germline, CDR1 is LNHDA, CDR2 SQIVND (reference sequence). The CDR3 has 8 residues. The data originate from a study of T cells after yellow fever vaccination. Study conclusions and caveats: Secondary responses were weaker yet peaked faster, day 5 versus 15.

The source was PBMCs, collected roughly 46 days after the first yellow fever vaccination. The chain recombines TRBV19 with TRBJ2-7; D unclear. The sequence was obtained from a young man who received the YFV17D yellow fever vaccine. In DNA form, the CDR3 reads TGTGCCAGTAGTATGAGGTACGTC. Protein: CASSMRYV.